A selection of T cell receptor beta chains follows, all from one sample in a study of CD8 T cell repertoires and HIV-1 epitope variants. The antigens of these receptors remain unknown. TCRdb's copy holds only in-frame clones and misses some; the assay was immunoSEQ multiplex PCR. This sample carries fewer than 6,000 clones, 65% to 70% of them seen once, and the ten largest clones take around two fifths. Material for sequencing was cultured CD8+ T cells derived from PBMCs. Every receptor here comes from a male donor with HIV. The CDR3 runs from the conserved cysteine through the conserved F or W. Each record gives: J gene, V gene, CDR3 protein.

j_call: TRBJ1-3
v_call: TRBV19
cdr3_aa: CASSRGTGSSGNTIYF

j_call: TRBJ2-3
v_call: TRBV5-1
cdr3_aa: CASRTSGSASTDTQYF

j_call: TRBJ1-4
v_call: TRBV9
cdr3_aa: CASSVAAQLNEKLFF

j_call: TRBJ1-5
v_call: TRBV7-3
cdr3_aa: CASSLNGGEPQHF

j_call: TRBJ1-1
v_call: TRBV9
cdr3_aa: CASSVAQGNTEAFF

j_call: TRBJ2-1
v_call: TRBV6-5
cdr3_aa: CASSYSSVNNEQFF

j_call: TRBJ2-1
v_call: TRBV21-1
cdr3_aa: CASPRCGDRGYEQFF

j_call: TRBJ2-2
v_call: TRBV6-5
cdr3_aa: CASSYSNTGELFF

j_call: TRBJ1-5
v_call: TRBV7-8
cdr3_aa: CASSLASGGNSNQPQHF

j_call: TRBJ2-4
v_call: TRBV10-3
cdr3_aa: CAISESGSGGASGKNIQYF

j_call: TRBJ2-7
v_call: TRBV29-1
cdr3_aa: CSVVVTGIHEQYF

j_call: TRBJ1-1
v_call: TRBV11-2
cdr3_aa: CASSLVVTGGSWGTEAFF

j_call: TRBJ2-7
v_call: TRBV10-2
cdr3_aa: CASSEGGLIYEQYF

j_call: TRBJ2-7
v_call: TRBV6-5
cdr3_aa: CASSPGAITYEQYF

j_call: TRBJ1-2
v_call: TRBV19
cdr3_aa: CASSMGAVGYGYTF

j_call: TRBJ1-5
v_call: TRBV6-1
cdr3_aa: CASSGGQGIHQPQHF

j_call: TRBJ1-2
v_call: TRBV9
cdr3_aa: CASSNRDRANYGYTF

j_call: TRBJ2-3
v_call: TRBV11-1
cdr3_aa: CASSLVPSLTGDTQYF

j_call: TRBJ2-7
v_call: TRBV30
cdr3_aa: CAWRDRGVYYEQYF

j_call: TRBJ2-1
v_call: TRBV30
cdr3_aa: CAWQGLSSYNEQFF

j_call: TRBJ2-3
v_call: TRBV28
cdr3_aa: CASSQTVDTQYF

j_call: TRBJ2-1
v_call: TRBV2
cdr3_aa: CASSNSGMNDEQFF

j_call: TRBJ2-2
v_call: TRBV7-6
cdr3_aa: CASSLNTGGELFF

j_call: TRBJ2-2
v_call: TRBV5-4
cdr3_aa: CASSLGTGDTGELFF

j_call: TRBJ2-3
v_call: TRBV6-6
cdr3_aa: CASSYDRAGDTQYF

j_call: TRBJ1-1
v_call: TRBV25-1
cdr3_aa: CASSSPGTGVISTEAFF

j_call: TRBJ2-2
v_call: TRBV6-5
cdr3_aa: CASRLGANTGELFF

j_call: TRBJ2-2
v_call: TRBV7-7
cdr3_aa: CASSLGQGARTGELFF

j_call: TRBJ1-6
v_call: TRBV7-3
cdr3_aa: CASSLTNPPRDRAYNSPLHF

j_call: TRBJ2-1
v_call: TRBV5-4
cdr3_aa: CASSFGGGNEQFF

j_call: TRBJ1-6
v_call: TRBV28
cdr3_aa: CASSLRGADNSPLHF

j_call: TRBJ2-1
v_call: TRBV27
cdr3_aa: CASSLAGGGNEQFF

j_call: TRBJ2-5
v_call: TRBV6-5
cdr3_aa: CASSNTGGRETQYF

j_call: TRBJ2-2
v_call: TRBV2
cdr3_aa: CASSPNPPGQGHTGELFF

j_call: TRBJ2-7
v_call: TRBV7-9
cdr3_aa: CASSSDLAADPYEQYF

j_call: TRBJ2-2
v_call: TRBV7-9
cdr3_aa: CATQTRDGHTGELFF

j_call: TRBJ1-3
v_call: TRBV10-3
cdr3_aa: CAINPNRGLDTIYF

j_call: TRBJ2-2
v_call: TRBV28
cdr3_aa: CASRRTGIQNTGELFF

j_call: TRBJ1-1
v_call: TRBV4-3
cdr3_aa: CASSQESYGEGMNTEAFF

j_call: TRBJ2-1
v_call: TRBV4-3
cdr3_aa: CASSQDEAGAYGEQFF

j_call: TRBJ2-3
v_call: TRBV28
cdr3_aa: CASRFEIWRRGDTQYF

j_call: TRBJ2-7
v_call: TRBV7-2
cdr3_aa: CASSLGTLSSYEQYF

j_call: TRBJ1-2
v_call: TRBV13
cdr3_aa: CASSQDPPDLDYGYTF

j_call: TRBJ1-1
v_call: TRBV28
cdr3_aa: CASSSTRLPTEAFF

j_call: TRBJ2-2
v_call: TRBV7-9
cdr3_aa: CASSLDRTGKAGELFF

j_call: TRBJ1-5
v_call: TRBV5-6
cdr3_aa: CASSLRTGNQPQHF

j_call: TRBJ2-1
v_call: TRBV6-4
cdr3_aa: CASSETSGDQDEQFF

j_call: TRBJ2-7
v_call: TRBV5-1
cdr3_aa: CASSLDGDRGLGEQYF

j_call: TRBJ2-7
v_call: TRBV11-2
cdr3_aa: CASSDGQGFGSYEQYF

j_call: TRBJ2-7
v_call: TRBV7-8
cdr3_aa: CASSSEGQGVEEQYF

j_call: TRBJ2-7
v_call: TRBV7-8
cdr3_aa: CASSPRAGHYEQYF